Presented here are 19 T cell receptor beta chains from one specimen sequenced in a study of molecular identifiers for immune sequencing clone quantification. One entry per CDR3 protein results from TCRdb running MiXCR on the PCR reads. The data contain some 10,000 distinct CDR3 sequences, around 23% of them singletons. Material: naive CD8+ T cells from blood, with Jurkat cell RNA spiked in. Subset specified: FACS-sorted CD8+CD4-CCR7+CD45RA+ naive T cells. These receptor sequences come from a human donor in good health. Some libraries in this study had Jurkat cell RNA spiked in.

This clonotype ranks as medium-sized. The chain links TRBV4-3 to TRBJ2-5; weak D call: TRBD2 (6 bases). CDR1 is LGHNA and CDR2 is YSLEER in the germline V gene. V was shortened by 0 bases and J by 4 bases, with 15 bases between the two germline ends. CDR3 length equals 16 residues. Here the CDR3 reads CASSQDAGPVGETQYF. The DNA of the CDR3 is TGCGCCAGCAGCCAAGATGCGGGGCCGGTGGGAGAGACCCAGTACTTC.

Remarks on this clonotype: A much bigger clone sits one base away, suggesting this may be a read error. The conserved final phenylalanine or tryptophan is absent from the CDR3, which likely points to a read error. The genes are TRBV12-5 and TRBJ2-1, with TRBD2 matching 11 bases. The CDR3 contains 19 residues. Per the germline V gene, CDR1 is LGHNT and CDR2 is FRNRAP. V lost 5 bases, J lost 10 bases, and 22 bases stayed unmatched. The CDR3 coding sequence is TGTGCTAGTGGTACCACGGGACAGTTGACTAGCGGGGCCGTGGGGGAGCAGTTCATC. As protein: CASGTTGQLTSGAVGEQFI.

By share, this clonotype ranks as medium-sized. The rearrangement uses TRBV20-1 and TRBJ2-7; D is tentatively TRBD1 or TRBD2 (5 bases each). There are 13 residues in the CDR3. The germline V gene encodes CDR1 DFQATT and CDR2 SNEGSKA (reference sequence). The CDR3 DNA reads TGCAGCGGAATGGGGGTCGGGCCCTACGAGCAGTACTTC. Protein sequence: CSGMGVGPYEQYF.

Worth noting for this clonotype: The germline gene is not matched at one end of the junction; a read error may be the cause. This chain uses TRBV3-1 with TRBJ2-7; 8 bases align to TRBD2. Germline CDR1 and CDR2: LGHDT and YNNKEL (reference sequence). The CDR3 consists of 14 residues. For the CDR3, the DNA is TGTGCCAGCAGCCGACTAGCGCCCACCTACGCGCAGTACTTC. Protein product: CASSRLAPTYAQYF.

The chain combines TRBV11-2 with TRBJ2-1; no firm D call. The length of the CDR3 is 14 residues. The V end lost 1 base, the J end lost 8 bases, and 12 bases lay between the germline ends. Looked up from germline, CDR1 is SGHAT and CDR2 is FQNNGV. The CDR3 is CASSLGGRYDEQFF. As DNA, the CDR3 is TGTGCCAGCAGCTTAGGTGGCAGATACGATGAGCAGTTCTTC. Full variable domain (missing parts from reference TRBV11-2 and TRBJ2-1): EAGVAQSPRYKIIEKRQSVAFWCNPISGHATLYWYQQILGQGPKLLIQFQNNGVVDDSQLPKDRFSAERLKGVDSTLKIQPAKLEDSAVYLCASSLGGRYDEQFFGPGTRLTVL.

In the case of this clonotype: Just one base apart from a much larger clone, this may be a read error. V and J are TRBV5-6 and TRBJ2-3; D is possibly TRBD1 (6 bases). V lost 7 bases and J lost 4, with 22 bases in between. Germline CDR1 reads SGHDT; CDR2 reads YYEEEE. CDR3 size: 16 residues. The CDR3 sequence is CASGRDTLISADTQYF. The CDR3 nucleotides read TGTGCCAGCGGCCGGGACACCTTAATTAGCGCAGATACGCAGTATTTT.

For this clonotype: A much larger clone lies a single base off, so this may be a read error. The conserved phenylalanine or tryptophan normally closing the CDR3 is absent here, so this likely arose from a read error. The V call is TRBV13, the J call TRBJ2-5; no definite D call. Trimming stripped 1 base from V and 0 bases from J, with 3 bases between. Germline V gene lookup returns CDR1 PRHDT and CDR2 FYEKMQ (reference sequence). CDR3 length: 13 residues. CDR3 DNA: TGTGCCAGCAGCTTAGAGGACCAAGAGACCCAGTACTAC. Protein: CASSLEDQETQYY.

This clonotype came up many times. The chain joins TRBV30 to TRBJ2-5; D may be TRBD1 (6 bases). V was pared by 2 bases and J by 4 bases, with 11 bases between. Germline-derived CDR1 and CDR2 are GTSNPN and SVGIG (reference sequence). The CDR3 consists of 13 residues. Here the CDR3 reads CAWSPGVGETQYF. The CDR3 DNA follows: TGTGCCTGGAGTCCAGGGGTCGGAGAGACCCAGTACTTC.

This clonotype appeared many times. This chain connects TRBV27 to TRBJ2-7; 11 positions match TRBD2. Trimming removed 3 bases from V and 4 bases from J; junction bases left unmatched: 5. Germline CDR1 is MNHEY and CDR2 is SMNVEV (reference sequence). The length of the CDR3 is 15 residues. CDR3 DNA sequence: TGTGCCAGCAGTTTGACGACTAGCGGGAATTACGAGCAGTACTTC. It yields the protein CASSLTTSGNYEQYF.

For this clonotype: This may be a read error, as it is one base from a much larger clone. The gene calls are TRBV20-1 and TRBJ1-1, with 8 bases aligning to TRBD1. Germline lookup yields CDR1 DFQATT and CDR2 SNEGSKA (reference sequence). The V gene end was trimmed by 5 bases and the J gene end by 0 bases; junction bases not matched to a gene: 8. The CDR3 contains 15 residues. CDR3 sequence: CSAGGPGQVNTEAFF. The CDR3 region has the DNA TGCAGTGCTGGGGGGCCGGGACAGGTGAACACTGAAGCTTTCTTT.

Sample share makes this clonotype medium-sized. The J gene is TRBJ2-5, the V gene TRBV5-1, with 8 nucleotides matching TRBD2. This CDR3 spans 16 amino acids. CDR1 and CDR2 (germline): SGHRS, YFSETQ. The junction had 5 bases not matched to a gene; V was cut back by 0 bases and J by 1 base. The CDR3 sequence: CASSLEAAGAQETQYF. In nucleotides, the CDR3 is TGCGCCAGCAGCTTGGAGGCAGCGGGAGCCCAAGAGACCCAGTACTTC.

This clonotype is labeled as medium-sized. The chain is built from TRBV18 and TRBJ2-3; D ambiguous. There are 14 residues in the CDR3. Germline V gene data show CDR1 as KGHSH and CDR2 as LQKENI. Trimming removed 6 bases at V and 4 bases at J, with 14 bases between. CDR3 sequence (DNA): TGTGCCAGCTCCCTTCTCGCAGCTTCAGATACGCAGTATTTT. Protein sequence: CASSLLAASDTQYF.

The V call is TRBV7-9, the J call TRBJ1-3; 8 bases align to TRBD1. After removal of 3 bases from V and 4 bases from J, the junction contained 5 bases not matched to a gene. The CDR3 contains 15 residues. Germline lookup yields CDR1 SEHNR and CDR2 FQNEAQ (reference sequence). The CDR3 spells CASSFQGAAGNTIYF. The CDR3 DNA follows: TGTGCCAGCAGCTTCCAGGGGGCGGCAGGAAACACCATATATTTT.

As to this clonotype: The CDR3 ends on some other residue instead of the conserved phenylalanine or tryptophan, so this is likely a read error. The DNA is omitted, as the CDR3 cannot be located on it reliably, and the CDR3 follows TCRdb's listing. The chain employs TRBV7-9 and TRBJ2-2; TRBD1 is the table's D call and was not checked against the DNA. The CDR3 length equals 15 residues, ends included. The germline V gene encodes CDR1 SEHNR and CDR2 FQNEAQ (reference sequence). This chain's CDR3 is CASSLGDRPAGELLV.

This rearrangement joins TRBV28 to TRBJ2-1; TRBD2 matches at 7 bases. With 2 bases clipped from V and 8 bases from J, the junction kept 12 bases outside the gene matches. This CDR3 is built from 16 residues. In germline, CDR1 is MDHEN, CDR2 SYDVKM. The CDR3 spells CASSLAVCGSVDEQFF. The CDR3 nucleotides are TGTGCCAGCAGTTTAGCCGTGTGCGGGAGTGTCGATGAGCAGTTCTTC.

This clonotype is labeled as medium-sized (0.01 to 0.1%). The V call is TRBV28, the J call TRBJ2-3, with D hard to call. CDR3 length equals 14 residues. Germline-derived CDR1 and CDR2 are MDHEN and SYDVKM. The germline V and J ends were trimmed by 2 bases and 4 bases, with 10 bases remaining between them. CDR3 sequence: CASSLRAAPDTQYF. Here the CDR3 DNA reads TGTGCCAGCAGTTTAAGGGCCGCCCCAGATACGCAGTATTTT.

The sample holds a few counts of this clonotype. The chain links TRBV4-2 to TRBJ2-4, with D perhaps TRBD1 (6 bases). Trimming pared 1 base from V and 4 bases from J, leaving 17 bases between. Germline-derived CDR1 and CDR2 are LGHNA and YNFKEQ. CDR3 length equals 17 residues. The chain's CDR3 is CASSQGTFPTGKNIQYF. The CDR3 coding sequence is TGTGCCAGCAGCCAAGGAACCTTCCCAACAGGGAAAAACATTCAGTACTTC.

This clonotype was detected many times. In DNA, the CDR3 is TGTGCCAGCAGCTTCGATAGCCGGGACCAGCCCCAGCATTTT. Its translation: CASSFDSRDQPQHF. The rearrangement joins TRBV12-3 or TRBV12-4 to TRBJ1-5; D possibly corresponds to TRBD1 (5 bases). V lost 6 bases to trimming and J lost 7 bases, with 16 bases between them. The CDR3 extends over 14 amino acids.

This clonotype was recorded many times. The chain links TRBV5-3 to TRBJ1-2; D call uncertain. TRBV5-3 is annotated as an ORF whose role is uncertain. Between the trimmed V and J ends, which lost 8 bases and 10 bases, there was a span of 21 bases. This CDR3 comprises 13 residues. For the CDR3, the DNA is TGTGCCAGCTCTCTCTCCAGAAACTCCGACTACACCTTC. It is translated as CASSLSRNSDYTF.